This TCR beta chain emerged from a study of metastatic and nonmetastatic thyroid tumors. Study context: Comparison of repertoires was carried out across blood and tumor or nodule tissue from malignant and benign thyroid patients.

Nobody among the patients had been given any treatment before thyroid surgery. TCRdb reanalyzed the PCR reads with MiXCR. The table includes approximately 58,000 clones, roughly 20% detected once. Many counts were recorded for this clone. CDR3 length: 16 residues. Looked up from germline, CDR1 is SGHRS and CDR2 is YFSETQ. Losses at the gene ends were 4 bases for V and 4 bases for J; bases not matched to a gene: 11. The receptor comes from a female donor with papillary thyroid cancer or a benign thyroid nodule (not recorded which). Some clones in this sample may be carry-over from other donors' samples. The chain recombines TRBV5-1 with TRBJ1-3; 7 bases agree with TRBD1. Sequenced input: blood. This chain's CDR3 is CASSDARQGGGNTIYF. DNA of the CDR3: TGCGCCAGCAGCGATGCAAGACAGGGAGGCGGAAACACCATATATTTT.